The next 26 T cell receptor beta chains were all read from a single sample in a study of cytomegalovirus exposure and HLA in healthy donors. The method was immunoSEQ multiplex PCR; TCRdb's version includes in-frame clones alone and lacks a portion of them. The table includes roughly 100,000 clones, roughly 94% detected once. Sequencing was done on a sample of PBMCs. Receptors originate from a woman aged 18-35 years in good health and CMV-seronegative.

This clone was found once. The rearrangement links TRBV4-1 to TRBJ2-3; D is unresolved. The CDR3 has 17 amino acids. V was pared by 0 bases and J by 2 bases, with 15 bases between. The germline CDR1 and CDR2 sequences are MGHRA and YSYEKL. CDR3 loop: CASSQDLSSLITDTQYF. CDR3 bases: TGCGCCAGCAGCCAAGATCTTAGTAGCCTGATCACAGATACGCAGTATTTT.

This clone appeared once. This sequence joins TRBV11-3 and TRBJ1-1, with 8 positions matching TRBD1. Germline V gene data show CDR1 as SGHNT and CDR2 as YENEEA. This CDR3 is built from 14 residues. V lost 5 bases to trimming and J lost 1 base; unmatched junction nucleotides: 3. This chain's CDR3 is CASSEQGGNTEAFF. The CDR3 DNA follows: TGTGCCAGCAGCGAACAGGGGGGGAACACTGAAGCTTTCTTT.

This chain links TRBV10-3 with TRBJ1-3; unclear D gene. The CDR3 covers 16 residues. CDR1 is ENHRY, CDR2 SYGVKD, per germline. Trimming shortened V by 0 bases and J by 4 bases, and 13 bases separated the two germline ends. In nucleotides, the CDR3 is TGTGCCATCAGTGAGTCTGTTCCGGAGGACGGAAACACCATATATTTT. Protein sequence: CAISESVPEDGNTIYF.

V usage is TRBV4-1 and J usage is TRBJ2-7, with TRBD2 matching over 11 bases. The CDR3 is made up of 18 amino acids. V gave up 0 bases and J gave up 3 bases; unmatched junction bases: 10. Germline assignment: CDR1 MGHRA and CDR2 YSYEKL. The CDR3: CASSQDQSSGGVVYEQYF. As DNA, the CDR3 is TGCGCCAGCAGCCAAGATCAGAGTAGCGGGGGGGTGGTCTACGAGCAGTACTTC.

The J gene is TRBJ1-6, the V gene TRBV7-9; 7 bases map to TRBD1. Germline V gene data show CDR1 as SEHNR and CDR2 as FQNEAQ (reference sequence). The CDR3 is made up of 15 amino acids. J gave up 4 bases and V 5 bases, and 5 bases lay outside the gene matches. The CDR3: CASSPRGQYNSPLHF. The DNA of the CDR3 is TGTGCCAGCAGCCCTAGGGGACAGTATAATTCACCCCTCCACTTT.

The rearrangement joins TRBV7-6 to TRBJ2-3; the match to TRBD2 covers 15 bases. Trimming at V came to 2 bases and at J to 4 bases, leaving 10 bases not matched to a gene. There are 19 residues in the CDR3. Germline-derived CDR1 and CDR2 are SGHVS and FNYEAQ. CDR3 sequence reads: CASSLMPGLAGGPADTQYF. CDR3 DNA: TGTGCCAGCAGCTTAATGCCGGGACTAGCGGGAGGCCCGGCAGATACGCAGTATTTT.

This clone was seen only once. The CDR3 bases are TGTGCCAGCAGTCAACCCCGGAGAATTTCCTACAATGAGCAGTTCTTC. Residues: CASSQPRRISYNEQFF. The chain combines TRBV27 with TRBJ2-1; D unclear. The CDR3 extends over 16 amino acids. The V and J ends lost 5 bases and 1 base respectively, with 15 bases between them. Germline V gives CDR1 MNHEY, CDR2 SMNVEV (reference sequence).

This chain uses TRBV10-2 with TRBJ1-1; D is perhaps TRBD1 (5 bases). This CDR3 has 16 amino acids. Germline CDR1 and CDR2: WSHSY and SAAADI. Trimming stripped 0 bases from V and 1 base from J, with 12 bases between. The CDR3 DNA reads as TGCGCCAGCAGTGAGTCGCTTGGCAGGGAGAACACTGAAGCTTTCTTT. Translation gives CASSESLGRENTEAFF.

V usage is TRBV10-1 and J usage is TRBJ2-1, with 11 bases lining up with TRBD2. The CDR3 runs to 14 residues. J lost 7 bases, V lost 2 bases, and 1 base had no gene match. The germline V gene encodes CDR1 WNHNN and CDR2 SYGVQD (reference sequence). CDR3 protein: CASSETSGRNEQFF. The CDR3 nucleotides are TGCGCCAGCAGTGAGACTAGCGGGAGAAATGAGCAGTTCTTC.

The chain carries TRBV29-1 and TRBJ2-1, with TRBD2 identical over 7 bases. CDR1 and CDR2 from the germline V gene are SQVTM and ANQGSEA. The CDR3 length is 13 residues. The trim removed 4 bases at V and 9 bases at J, leaving 9 bases unmatched. CDR3 coding DNA: TGCAGCGTTGGACTAGCTTCGTACGGTGAGCAGTTCTTC. Its translation is CSVGLASYGEQFF.

The chain recombines TRBV10-3 with TRBJ1-5, with 7 bases identical to TRBD1. V shed 4 bases, J shed 0 bases, and the junction held 6 bases outside the gene matches. The germline V gene has CDR1 ENHRY and CDR2 SYGVKD. The CDR3 extends over 16 amino acids. The CDR3 spells CAISASGTVSNQPQHF. DNA of the CDR3: TGTGCCATCAGTGCGTCAGGGACAGTTAGCAATCAGCCCCAGCATTTT.

To note about this clone: This same CDR3 is encoded by further DNA sequences in the sample. The rearrangement links TRBV9 to TRBJ1-4; no clear D gene. Germline V gene lookup returns CDR1 SGDLS and CDR2 YYNGEE. The CDR3 covers 14 residues. Trimming stripped 0 bases from V and 1 base from J, with 4 bases between. As DNA, the CDR3 is TGTGCCAGCAGCGTAGGACAAACTAATGAAAAACTGTTTTTT. This sequence encodes CASSVGQTNEKLFF.

The rearrangement links TRBV4-2 to TRBJ2-1; 9 bases fit TRBD2. The CDR3 contains 16 residues. CDR1 is LGHNA, CDR2 YNFKEQ, per germline. The J segment lost 4 bases and the V segment lost 0 bases, leaving 4 bases of the junction unmatched. CDR3 nucleotide sequence: TGTGCCAGCAGCCAAGAATCTAGCGGGGTGTACAATGAGCAGTTCTTC. Protein product: CASSQESSGVYNEQFF.

The gene calls are TRBV7-8 and TRBJ2-2, with 7 positions matching TRBD1. Germline values: CDR1 SGHVS, CDR2 FQNEAQ. V shed 4 bases and J 4 bases; nucleotides not matched to a gene: 6. This CDR3 has 15 amino acids. CDR3 sequence (DNA): TGTGCCAGCAGCTCGAGGGGGCGGGTCACCGGGGAGCTGTTTTTT. It specifies CASSSRGRVTGELFF. Variable domain in full (rest from reference TRBV7-8 and TRBJ2-2): GAGVSQSPRYKVAKRGQDVALRCDPISGHVSLFWYQQALGQGPEFLTYFQNEAQLDKSGLPSDRFFAERPEGSVSTLKIQRTQQEDSAVYLCASSSRGRVTGELFFGEGSRLTVL.

The chain has TRBV6-1 and TRBJ1-1; 9 bases fit TRBD1. The CDR3 is 13 amino acids. Germline V lookup: CDR1 MNHNS, CDR2 SASEGT. The CDR3 sequence: CASRDRVITEAFF. CDR3 DNA: TGTGCAAGTCGGGACAGGGTAATTACTGAAGCTTTCTTT.

The chain has TRBV19 and TRBJ1-6; 8 bases line up with TRBD1. V lost 5 bases to trimming and J lost 15 bases; unmatched junction nucleotides: 9. In germline, CDR1 is LNHDA, CDR2 SQIVND (reference sequence). This CDR3 contains 13 residues. CDR3 sequence: CASSSGQGRDLHF. CDR3 sequence (DNA): TGTGCCAGTAGTTCAGGACAGGGTCGAGACCTCCACTTT.

J is TRBJ2-5 and V is TRBV4-1, with 9 nucleotides matching TRBD2. The length of the CDR3 is 14 residues. Losses at the gene ends were 4 bases for V and 3 bases for J; bases not matched to a gene: 3. Germline V CDR1 and CDR2: MGHRA, YSYEKL. Here the CDR3 reads CASSPLAGEETQYF. The CDR3 DNA reads as TGCGCCAGCAGCCCCTTAGCGGGAGAAGAGACCCAGTACTTC.

This clone was observed once. V is TRBV5-1 and J is TRBJ2-1; maybe TRBD1 (5 bases). CDR1 and CDR2 from the germline V gene are SGHRS and YFSETQ. The CDR3 is made up of 15 amino acids. Trimming cost V 1 base and J 3 bases, with 11 bases left between them. The CDR3 loop reads CASSLSDTRYNEQFF. In DNA, the CDR3 is TGCGCCAGCAGCTTGTCGGACACACGCTACAATGAGCAGTTCTTC.

This clone is a singleton in its sample. J is TRBJ1-1 and V is TRBV6-4; 7 positions agree with TRBD1. With V trimmed by 5 bases and J by 6 bases, 6 bases remained unmatched. CDR3 length: 13 residues. Germline lookup yields CDR1 MRHNA and CDR2 SNTAGT. The CDR3 loop is CASSPGTASEAFF. The DNA for the CDR3 is TGTGCCAGCAGTCCCGGGACAGCGTCTGAAGCTTTCTTT.

The chain joins TRBV6-7 to TRBJ2-5; 9 bases agree with TRBD2. TRBV6-7 is placed among ORFs of uncertain function. Germline trimming cut 4 bases from V and 5 bases from J; bases unmatched to any gene: 11. This CDR3 contains 16 residues. The CDR3 region has the DNA TGTGCCAGCAGTTCCAACGCTAGCGGGGCCCGGGAGACCCAGTACTTC. It encodes CASSSNASGARETQYF.

This clone was detected once. The chain carries TRBV6-1 and TRBJ2-7; TRBD2 matches at 10 bases. The CDR3 sequence is 13 residues long. With 8 bases clipped from V and 3 bases from J, the junction kept 4 bases outside the gene matches. CDR1 and CDR2 from the germline V gene are MNHNS and SASEGT. CDR3 bases: TGTGCCAGCCAGAGGACTAGCGGCTACGAGCAGTACTTC. Residues: CASQRTSGYEQYF.

This clone was found a few times. V gene TRBV5-1 combines with J gene TRBJ2-7; 7 bases align to TRBD1. Per germline, CDR1 SGHRS and CDR2 YFSETQ. The CDR3 spans 14 residues. V lost 2 bases to trimming and J lost 5 bases; unmatched junction nucleotides: 7. The CDR3 is CASSFEGARDEQYF. In nucleotides, the CDR3 is TGCGCCAGCAGCTTTGAGGGGGCGAGAGACGAGCAGTACTTC.

The chain is built from TRBV11-2 and TRBJ2-3; TRBD2 aligns across 9 bases. With V trimmed by 3 bases and J by 4 bases, 2 bases remained unmatched. The germline V gene has CDR1 SGHAT and CDR2 FQNNGV. The CDR3 is 14 residues long. The CDR3 DNA reads TGTGCCAGCAGCTTTAGCGGGGGCCCAGATACGCAGTATTTT. Residues: CASSFSGGPDTQYF.

This chain links TRBV27 with TRBJ2-1; tentative D call: TRBD1 (6 bases). This CDR3 spans 14 amino acids. From germline, CDR1 is MNHEY and CDR2 SMNVEV (reference sequence). V shed 3 bases and J shed 6 bases, with 12 bases lying between them. In DNA form, the CDR3 reads TGTGCCAGCAGTTTCGTAGGGGGTCCCAATGAGCAGTTCTTC. It codes for CASSFVGGPNEQFF.

The chain joins TRBV5-1 to TRBJ2-1; a possible D gene is TRBD1 (6 bases). With 2 bases removed from V and 5 bases from J, the gap between germline ends came to 14 bases. The CDR3 is 15 residues long. The germline V gene encodes CDR1 SGHRS and CDR2 YFSETQ. The CDR3 region is CASSFRQVPNNEQFF. DNA of the CDR3: TGCGCCAGCAGCTTCCGACAGGTTCCAAACAATGAGCAGTTCTTC.

The V call is TRBV7-2, the J call TRBJ1-2; a possible D gene is TRBD1 (5 bases). CDR3 length: 13 residues. Germline lookup yields CDR1 SGHTA and CDR2 FQGNSA. V was trimmed by 10 bases and J by 2 bases, leaving 14 bases between them. This CDR3 is CATPRATNYGYTF. CDR3 coding DNA: TGTGCCACCCCCAGGGCGACGAACTATGGCTACACCTTC.